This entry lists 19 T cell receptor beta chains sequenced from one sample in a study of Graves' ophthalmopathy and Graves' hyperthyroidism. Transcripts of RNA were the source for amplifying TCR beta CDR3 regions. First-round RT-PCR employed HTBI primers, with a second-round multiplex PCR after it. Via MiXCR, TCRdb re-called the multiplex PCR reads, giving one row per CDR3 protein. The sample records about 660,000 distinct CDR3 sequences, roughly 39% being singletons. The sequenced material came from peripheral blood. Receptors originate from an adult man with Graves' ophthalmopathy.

The CDR3: CAISDGREINTIYF. In DNA form, the CDR3 reads TGTGCCATCAGTGACGGCAGGGAGATTAACACCATATATTTT. The chain joins TRBV10-3 to TRBJ1-3; perhaps TRBD1 as D (5 bases). The V end was cut by 3 bases, the J end by 7 bases, with 13 bases between. Per germline, CDR1 ENHRY and CDR2 SYGVKD. The CDR3 totals 14 residues.

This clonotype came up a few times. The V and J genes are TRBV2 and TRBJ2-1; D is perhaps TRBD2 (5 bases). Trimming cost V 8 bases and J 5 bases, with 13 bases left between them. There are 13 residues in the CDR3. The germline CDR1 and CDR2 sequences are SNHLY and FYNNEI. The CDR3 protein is CASALLVHNEQFF. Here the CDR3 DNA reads TGTGCCAGCGCACTACTAGTCCACAATGAGCAGTTCTTC.

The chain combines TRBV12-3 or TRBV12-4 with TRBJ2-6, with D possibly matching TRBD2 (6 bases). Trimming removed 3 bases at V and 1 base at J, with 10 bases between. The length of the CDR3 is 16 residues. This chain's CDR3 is CASSFTGGSGANVLTF. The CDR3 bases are TGTGCCAGCAGTTTTACCGGGGGATCTGGGGCCAACGTCCTGACTTTC.

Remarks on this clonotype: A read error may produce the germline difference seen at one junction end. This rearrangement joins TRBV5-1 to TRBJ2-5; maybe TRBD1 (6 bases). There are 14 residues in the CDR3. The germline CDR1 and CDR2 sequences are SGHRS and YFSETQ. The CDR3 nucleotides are TGCGCCAGCAGCTCCGGGACAAGACAAGAGACCCAGCACTTC. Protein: CASSSGTRQETQHF.

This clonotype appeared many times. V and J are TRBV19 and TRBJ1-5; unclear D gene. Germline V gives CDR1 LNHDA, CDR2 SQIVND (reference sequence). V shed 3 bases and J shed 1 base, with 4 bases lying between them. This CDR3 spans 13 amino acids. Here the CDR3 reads CASSIASNQPQHF. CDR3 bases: TGTGCCAGTAGTATTGCCAGCAATCAGCCCCAGCATTTT.

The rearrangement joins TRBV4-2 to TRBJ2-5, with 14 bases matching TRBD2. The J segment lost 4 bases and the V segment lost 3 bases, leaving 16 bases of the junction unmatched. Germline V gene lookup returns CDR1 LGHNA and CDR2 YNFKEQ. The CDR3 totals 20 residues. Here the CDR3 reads CASSQGTSGRRGGQVETQYF. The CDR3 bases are TGTGCCAGCAGCCAGGGGACTAGCGGGAGAAGAGGAGGTCAAGTAGAGACCCAGTACTTC.

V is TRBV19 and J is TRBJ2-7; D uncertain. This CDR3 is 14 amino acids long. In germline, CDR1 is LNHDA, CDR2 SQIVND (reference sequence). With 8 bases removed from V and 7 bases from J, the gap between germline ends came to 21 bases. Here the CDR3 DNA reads TGTGCCAGTCGCCGAAAAGGGAACACCGGGGAGCAGTACTTC. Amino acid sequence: CASRRKGNTGEQYF. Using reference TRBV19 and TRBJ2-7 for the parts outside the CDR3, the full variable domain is DGGITQSPKYLFRKEGQNVTLSCEQNLNHDAMYWYRQDPGQGLRLIYYSQIVNDFQKGDIAEGYSVSREKKESFPLTVTSAQKNPTAFYLCASRRKGNTGEQYFGPGTRLTVT.

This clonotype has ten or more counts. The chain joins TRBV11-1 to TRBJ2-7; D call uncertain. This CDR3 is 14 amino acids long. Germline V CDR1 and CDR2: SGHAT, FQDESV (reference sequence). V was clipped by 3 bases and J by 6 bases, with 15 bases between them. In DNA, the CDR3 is TGTGCCAGCAGCTTGTGGCTAGGTGTCTCCGAGCAGTACTTC. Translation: CASSLWLGVSEQYF.

CDR3 in DNA: TGTGCCAGCAGCCCCACCGGGACTAGCGGAGCACTTACCCTAGGGGAGCAGTACTTC. Translation gives CASSPTGTSGALTLGEQYF. The chain is built from TRBV7-4 and TRBJ2-7, with TRBD2 identical over 11 bases. Germline values: CDR1 SGHVT, CDR2 SQSDAQ. V was pared by 5 bases and J by 7 bases, with 22 bases of the junction left unmatched. CDR3 length: 19 amino acids.

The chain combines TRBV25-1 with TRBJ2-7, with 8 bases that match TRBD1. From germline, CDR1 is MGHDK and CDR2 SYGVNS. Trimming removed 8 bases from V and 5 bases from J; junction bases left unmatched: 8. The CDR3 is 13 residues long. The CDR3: CASYGQGRDEQYF. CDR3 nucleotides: TGTGCCAGCTACGGACAGGGTAGGGACGAGCAGTACTTC.

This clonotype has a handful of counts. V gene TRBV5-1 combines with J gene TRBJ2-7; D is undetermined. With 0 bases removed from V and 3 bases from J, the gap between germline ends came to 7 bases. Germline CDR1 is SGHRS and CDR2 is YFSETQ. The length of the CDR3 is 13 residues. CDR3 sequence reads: CASSLEGNYEQYF. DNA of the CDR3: TGCGCCAGCAGCTTGGAGGGTAACTACGAGCAGTACTTC.

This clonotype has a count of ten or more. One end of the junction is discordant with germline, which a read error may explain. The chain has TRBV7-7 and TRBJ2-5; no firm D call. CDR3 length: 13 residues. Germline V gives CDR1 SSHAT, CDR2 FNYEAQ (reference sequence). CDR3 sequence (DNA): TGTGCTAGCAGCTTAACTTTTAAAGAGACCCAGTACTTC. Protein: CASSLTFKETQYF.

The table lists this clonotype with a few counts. CDR3 DNA sequence: TGCGCCAGCAGCGTTGACAGGGTGCGGGAGCAGTACTTC. It specifies CASSVDRVREQYF. This rearrangement joins TRBV4-3 to TRBJ2-7; 7 bases line up with TRBD1. The CDR3 spans 13 residues. The trim removed 5 bases at V and 7 bases at J, leaving 8 bases unmatched. The germline CDR1 and CDR2 sequences are LGHNA and YSLEER.

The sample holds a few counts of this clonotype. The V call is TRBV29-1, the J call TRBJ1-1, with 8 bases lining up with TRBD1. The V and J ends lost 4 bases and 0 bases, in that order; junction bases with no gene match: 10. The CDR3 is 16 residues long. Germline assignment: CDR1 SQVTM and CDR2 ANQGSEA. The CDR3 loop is CSVGGQARRLNTEAFF. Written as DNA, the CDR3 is TGCAGCGTTGGGGGACAGGCTAGGCGATTGAACACTGAAGCTTTCTTT.

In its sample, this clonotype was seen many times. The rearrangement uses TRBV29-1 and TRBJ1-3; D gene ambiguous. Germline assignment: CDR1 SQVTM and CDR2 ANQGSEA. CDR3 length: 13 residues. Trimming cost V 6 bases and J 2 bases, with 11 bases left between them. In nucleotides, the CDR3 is TGCAGCGTGGAGAAGATAACTGGAAACACCATATATTTT. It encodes CSVEKITGNTIYF.

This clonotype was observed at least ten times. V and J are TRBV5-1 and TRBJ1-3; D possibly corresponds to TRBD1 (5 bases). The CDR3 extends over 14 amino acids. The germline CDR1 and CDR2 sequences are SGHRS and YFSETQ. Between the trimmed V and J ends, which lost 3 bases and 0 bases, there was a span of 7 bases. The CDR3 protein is CASSSGLSGNTIYF. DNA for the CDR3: TGCGCCAGCAGCTCGGGACTCTCTGGAAACACCATATATTTT.

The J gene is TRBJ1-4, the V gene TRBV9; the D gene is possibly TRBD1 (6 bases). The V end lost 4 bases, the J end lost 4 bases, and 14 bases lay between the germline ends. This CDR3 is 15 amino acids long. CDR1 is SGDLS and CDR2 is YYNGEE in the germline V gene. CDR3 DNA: TGTGCCAGCAGCCCGGGGGGCGGGAGTAATGAAAAACTGTTTTTT. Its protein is CASSPGGGSNEKLFF.

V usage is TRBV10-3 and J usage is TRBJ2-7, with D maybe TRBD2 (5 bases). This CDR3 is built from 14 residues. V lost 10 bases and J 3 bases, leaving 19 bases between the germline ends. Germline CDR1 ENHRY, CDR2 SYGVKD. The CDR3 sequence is CASSIAEGVYEQYF. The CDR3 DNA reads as TGTGCCAGTAGTATAGCAGAGGGCGTCTACGAGCAGTACTTC.

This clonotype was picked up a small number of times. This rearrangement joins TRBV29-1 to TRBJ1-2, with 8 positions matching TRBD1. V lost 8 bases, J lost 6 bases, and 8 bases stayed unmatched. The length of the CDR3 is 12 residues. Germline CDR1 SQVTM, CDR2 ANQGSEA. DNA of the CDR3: TGCAGCTTGACAGGGGTAGTGGATGGCTACACCTTC. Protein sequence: CSLTGVVDGYTF.